This is a list of T cell receptor beta chains from one sample in a study of T cells in Graves' hyperthyroidism and ophthalmopathy. MiXCR, applied by TCRdb to the multiplex PCR reads, yields one record per CDR3 protein. The table shows a few hundred thousand distinct CDR3 sequences, with roughly a sixth occurring only once. The source material was blood. The receptor set was obtained from a woman between 40 and 55 years old with Graves' ophthalmopathy. The CDR3 runs from the conserved cysteine through the conserved F or W. D genes are given only for firm matches. Not all rows give a size; the values are once, few, many and, for expanded clones, a class.

j_call | v_call | clone_size | d_call | cdr3_aa | cdr3_nt
TRBJ1-4 | TRBV6-1 | many | TRBD1 | CASRPPGQGGEKLFF | TGTGCCAGCAGACCCCCGGGACAGGGTGGTGAAAAACTGTTTTTT
TRBJ2-2 | TRBV19 | NA | NA | CASSRVAGPNTGELFF | TGTGCCAGTAGTAGGGTAGCAGGACCGAACACCGGGGAGCTGTTTTTT
TRBJ2-3 | TRBV29-1 | NA | TRBD1 | CSVAPGQGWVGTDTQYF | TGCAGCGTCGCACCGGGACAGGGTTGGGTGGGCACAGATACGCAGTATTTT
TRBJ2-7 | TRBV20-1 | many | NA | CSARGRRGEQYF | TGCAGTGCCCGGGGTCGAAGGGGCGAGCAGTACTTC
TRBJ2-7 | TRBV20-1 | few | NA | CSAPVSGFSYEQYF | TGCAGTGCTCCAGTTAGCGGTTTCTCCTACGAGCAGTACTTC
TRBJ2-7 | TRBV24-1 | many | TRBD1 | CATSASTGRYEQYF | TGTGCCACCAGTGCTTCGACAGGGAGATACGAGCAGTACTTC
TRBJ1-3 | TRBV3-1 | many | NA | CASSPKGGGALDTIYF | TGTGCCAGCAGCCCAAAGGGTGGGGGCGCATTGGACACCATATATTTT
TRBJ2-1 | TRBV2 | NA | TRBD2 | CASAEREGTYNEQFF | TGTGCCAGCGCCGAGCGGGAGGGCACCTACAATGAGCAGTTCTTC
TRBJ2-1 | TRBV18 | many | NA | CASSPDSRAGSYNEQFF | TGTGCCAGCTCACCCGATTCGAGGGCGGGTTCCTACAATGAGCAGTTCTTC
TRBJ2-1 | TRBV18 | many | NA | CASSPTGTSSYNEQFF | TGTGCCAGCTCACCCACCGGGACAAGCTCCTACAATGAGCAGTTCTTC
TRBJ2-1 | TRBV25-1 | few | NA | CASSEQGWGVPHNEQFF | TGTGCCAGCAGTGAACAAGGTTGGGGGGTTCCCCACAATGAGCAGTTCTTC
TRBJ2-1 | TRBV3-1 | NA | TRBD1 | CASSQIPDRGQHNEQFF | TGTGCCAGCAGCCAGATCCCGGACAGGGGACAACACAATGAGCAGTTCTTC
TRBJ1-1 | TRBV19 | NA | NA | CASSKLSAAGREAFF | TGTGCCAGTAGTAAGCTCTCAGCCGCAGGCCGTGAAGCTTTCTTT
TRBJ2-1 | TRBV5-1 | many | TRBD2 | CASSLAPSGGAYNEQFF | TGCGCCAGCAGCTTGGCCCCTAGCGGGGGGGCCTACAATGAGCAGTTCTTC
TRBJ2-4 | TRBV18 | few | NA | CASSPGEGPGFIQYF | TGTGCCAGCTCACCTGGTGAGGGGCCAGGGTTCATTCAGTACTTC
TRBJ2-1 | TRBV20-1 | many | TRBD2 | CSATLAGSEVMYEQFF | TGCAGTGCCACACTAGCGGGGTCGGAAGTTATGTATGAGCAGTTCTTC
TRBJ1-5 | TRBV12-3/TRBV12-4 | many | TRBD1 | CASSPRDRVHGNQPQHF | TGTGCCAGCAGTCCTCGGGACAGGGTCCACGGCAATCAGCCCCAGCATTTT
TRBJ2-2 | TRBV11-2 | many | NA | CASSLGRHTGELFF | TGTGCCAGCAGCTTGGGACGCCACACCGGGGAGCTGTTTTTT
TRBJ2-3 | TRBV20-1 | few | TRBD2 | CSVQSWRSGTDTQYF | TGCAGTGTTCAGAGTTGGAGAAGCGGGACGGATACGCAGTATTTT
TRBJ2-3 | TRBV20-1 | few | NA | CSATGGGLADTQYF | TGCAGTGCTACAGGGGGGGGACTGGCAGATACGCAGTATTTT
TRBJ2-2 | TRBV5-4 | NA | NA | CASSFKATGELFF | TGTGCCAGCAGCTTCAAAGCCACCGGGGAGCTGTTTTTT
TRBJ1-1 | TRBV7-2 | many | TRBD1 | CASSLVLQGRLPNTEAFF | TGTGCCAGCAGCTTAGTATTACAGGGGAGACTCCCCAACACTGAAGCTTTCTTT
TRBJ2-4 | TRBV7-9 | NA | TRBD2 | CASSLGLAGARVDIQYF | TGTGCCAGCAGCTTAGGACTAGCGGGAGCGAGGGTGGACATTCAGTACTTC
TRBJ2-7 | TRBV28 | many | NA | CASSPVRTGFYEQYF | TGTGCCAGCAGCCCGGTGCGTACGGGGTTCTACGAGCAGTACTTC
TRBJ1-1 | TRBV6-1 | few | NA | CASRVGIHTEAFF | TGTGCCAGCAGAGTAGGGATACACACTGAAGCTTTCTTT
TRBJ2-1 | TRBV10-1 | many | NA | CASSGRGSYNEQFF | TGCGCCAGCAGCGGGCGCGGGTCCTACAATGAGCAGTTCTTC